The present entry profiles one T cell receptor (beta chain) with its context. Its antigen is not yet known. No per-base quality is available; no much larger clone lies one base away. The sample is drawn from a study of shared clonotypes between healthy human individuals (dated by TCRdb to 2018 to 2021). Study-level background: A few men and a couple of women, aged 18 to 49 years, made up the cohort. To increase sequencing depth and limit assay-specific biases, different laboratories used diverse techniques to prepare libraries and sequence TCR repertoires. For each donor, CD4 naive and CD4 memory were each run on three plates, CD8 naive on two plates, and CD8 memory on one plate. To estimate repertoire size and how much clonotype sharing occurs between individuals, the study deeply sequenced the blood TCR repertoires of roughly 5 healthy adults. Each donor's leukapheresis produced roughly between about 0.9 and 9.5 billion PBMCs. Broader findings and caveats from the paper: Because the study included only a small number of donors, the genetic and exposure-history diversity represented was limited. When a handful of donors were compared, the shared fraction of clonotypes was about 5.5% for naive CD4, 3.5% to 4% for naive CD8, 2.3% for memory CD4, and approximately 0.4% for memory CD8. Sampling was restricted to blood, and TCR repertoires in tissues likely differ from the TCR repertoires found in blood. Pairwise subsampling indicated that sequencing depth was expected to affect the degree of clonotype sharing among donors. Incomplete sequencing was indicated by rarefaction of sorted-subset datasets, despite the large sequencing depth. Compared with non-shared clonotypes, clonotypes shared by all four sorted-subset donors had higher generation probabilities. Larger estimated clonotype richness was generally found for naive subsets than for memory subsets.

The donors were healthy, HIV-negative adults with no recently reported acute infections or vaccinations. Only Caucasian adults living in Nashville, Tennessee, USA were represented among the donors. CD4+ T cells were enriched by magnetic negative selection, after which naive cells were positively selected on CD45RA and the negative fraction was taken as the memory subset. Blood was obtained by leukapheresis, after which PBMCs were separated by Ficoll-Histopaque density gradient centrifugation and cryopreserved in liquid nitrogen vapor phase. Purity and quantity of every magnetically sorted T cell population were checked by analytical flow cytometry. Genomic DNA was isolated from each sorted fraction and quantified by UV absorbance on a Nanodrop 2000c. V loses 1 base, J loses 7 bases, and the germline ends lie 14 bases apart. CDR1 and CDR2 (MNHEY, SVGAGI) derive from the germline V gene. Including the terminal cysteine and phenylalanine, the CDR3 comprises 15 residues. Left in the record is the CDR3 DNA by itself, 45 bases read in frame from the first base.

TCR CDR3 regions were amplified from genomic DNA by multiplex PCR using the deep immunoSEQ assay. Extracted genomic DNA from each cell subset was distributed evenly across all wells of several immunoSEQ 96-well plates, and each plate was treated as a replicate. For sorted subsets, roughly 0.2 ug genomic DNA, equal to approximately 30,000 T cell genomes, was loaded into each replicate PCR. Purified libraries were quantified with a Qubit 3.0 fluorometer, sized on a Bioanalyzer 2100, and re-quantified with the KAPA Library Quantification kit. Every immunoSEQ 96-well plate was sequenced on a dedicated single-read 150-cycle Illumina NextSeq 550 flow cell. The published analysis was carried out like this. Because the immunoSEQ output included only junctional sequences and no quality scores, the filtering could not be the same as the filtering used for full-length reads. To assign V/J genes and CDR3, sequences were annotated using PyIR, a Python wrapper for IgBLAST v1.9, with IMGT germline references. Reads were filtered out if the reads had weak V/J assignments (E-value above 1e-6), no CDR3, stop codons, out-of-frame junctions, or ambiguous translated residues. A V3J clonotype was defined by an identical inferred V gene, J gene, and CDR3 amino acid sequence. The percentage overlap between two repertoires was calculated by dividing the number of shared unique clonotypes by the size of the smaller repertoire. Repertoire richness was assessed with RTK rarefaction, the Chao1 estimator, and Recon v2.1 estimates of unobserved clonotypes. Generation probabilities for all TCRbeta clonotypes obtained by the gDNA method from a few donors were computed using OLGA. Entries here come from immuneACCESS through TCRdb and include only in-frame sequences with V and J called. Some clones fail to appear in such tables; in the studies checked, an unresolved V gene covers under half of the shortfall, and the cause of the remainder is unknown. D and trimming were read from the DNA, whereas the V and J calls and clone size are those reported in that table. The sample has over 850,000 clones on record, approximately 80% of them singletons. 0.55% to 0.7% of the sample belongs to the ten largest clones.

The chain joins TRBV6-5 to TRBJ2-1; a weak D assignment points to TRBD2 (5 bases agree). This sequence was found in a man aged 18 to 29 in good health. Some clones in this sample may be carry-over from other donors' samples. The sequencing sample was made of memory CD4+ T cells from PBMCs. This specimen's cell subset or site label, per the study, means: CD45RA-negative fraction. The DNA reads TGTGCCAGCAGTTACTGGACCCGGGGTGTGAATGAGCAGTTCTTC. Translated, it reads CASSYWTRGVNEQFF.